This T cell receptor beta chain was retrieved from a study of long-term antiretroviral therapy in people with HIV. At the level of the study: The study's earliest collections predate the 2015 immediate-ART recommendation by about a decade.

General study findings and limits: The clones with expansion before ART were dominant in the repertoire at all time points. Specimen acquisition occurred between about 2003 and 2018, potentially under older ART regimens.

Worth noting for this clone: Its antigen is currently unknown.

At minimum, one pre-ART and two post-ART PBMC samples were obtained from each donor. Investigators performed immunoSEQ version v3.0 at survey level. The data were produced by immunoSEQ multiplex PCR, yet TCRdb's version contains in-frame clones alone and is incomplete. The table has approximately 29,000 clones, 90% seen once. The CDR3 runs to 13 residues. V lost 3 bases, J lost 0 bases, and 5 bases lay in between. CDR1 is SGHNT and CDR2 is YENEEA in the germline V gene. The receptor was derived from a woman in her thirties or forties with HIV. The chain uses TRBV11-3 and TRBJ1-1; D gene ambiguous. The sequencing used unsorted PBMCs, collected 5.2 years after starting antiretroviral therapy. The CDR3 DNA reads TGTGCCAGCAGCTTTACTTTGAACACTGAAGCTTTCTTT. As protein: CASSFTLNTEAFF.